This note documents a single T cell receptor (beta chain) sequence. Its antigen remains undetermined. The sample holds no much larger clone one base away, and base qualities are not on file. This entry is derived from a study of blood T cell repertoires in COVID-19 (dated by TCRdb to between 2020 and 2021). Regarding the complete study: Collaborator samples came from the United States, Italy and Spain and covered acute and convalescent phases of COVID-19. The material from the prospective study consisted of cDNA or gDNA derived from T cells, B-cell-depleted T cells, or PBMCs. Subjects who had been exposed to COVID-19, were actively infected with it, or had recovered from it provided the deeply sampled blood TCRbeta repertoires that made up the dataset. A freely available public database, intended as a resource for researchers studying the immune response to SARS-CoV-2, is where the repertoires were released. The samples were drawn from two sources: the first 160 participants of the ongoing ImmuneRACE study, and some 1,300 subjects contributed by 6 global collaborators. The sample metadata nearly always contained a de-identified subject ID, COVID-19 status, age in years and sex. Where HLA class I and class II types were available, the types were taken from metadata supplied by the sample provider, not from assay-based typing. Broader findings and caveats from the paper: Clinical and demographic metadata were provided uncurated, with the amount varying by source and participant.

From cysteine to phenylalanine, the CDR3 is 14 amino acids long. The DNA shown is the 42-base CDR3, in frame from base 1. The V and J ends are trimmed by 5 bases and 8 bases, leaving 18 bases between them. CDR1 and CDR2, per the germline V gene, are SGHVS and FQNEAQ. The immunoSEQ Assay, a bias-controlled multiplex PCR, was used to amplify TCRbeta CDR3 regions from genomic DNA. As for the authors' bioinformatics: Within the assay, amplification of reference gene primers was used to estimate how many nucleated cells each sample contained. To quantify the absolute abundance of each unique TCRbeta CDR3 rearrangement, sequence reads were collapsed and filtered. For each sample, productive Simpson clonality was calculated as the square root of Simpson's diversity index over productive rearrangements. Imported from immuneACCESS, the table was reduced by TCRdb to in-frame sequences with V and J called. These copies leave out some clones; in studies compared against another copy, an unresolved V gene accounts for under half, and the cause of the remainder is not known. V and J calls and clone size are those listed in that table; D and trimming were worked out from the DNA. The sample table contains 140,000 to 150,000 clones; only one count was recorded for around 78% of them. The ten top clones hold roughly 2% of the sample.

Collaborating institutions collected whole blood in K2EDTA tubes following their own protocols. Collaborator samples were shipped for TCRbeta analysis as frozen whole blood, isolated PBMCs, or DNA extracted from either sample type. The sample was peripheral blood. The TCR originated in a woman between 55 and 75 years old with acute or convalescent COVID-19. The V and J segments used are TRBV7-8 and TRBJ1-2; 6 matching bases give a weak D call of TRBD1. DNA sequence: TGTGCCAGCAGCGACACTCCGGGACAATACGGCTACACCTTC. The translation is CASSDTPGQYGYTF. Reference TRBV7-8 and TRBJ1-2 genes cover what lies past the CDR3, so the full variable domain is GAGVSQSPRYKVAKRGQDVALRCDPISGHVSLFWYQQALGQGPEFLTYFQNEAQLDKSGLPSDRFFAERPEGSVSTLKIQRTQQEDSAVYLCASSDTPGQYGYTFGSGTRLTVV.